The T cell receptor beta chain under discussion was sequenced for a study of blood T cell repertoires in COVID-19. The wider study: Samples came from the United States, Italy and Spain, spanning acute and convalescent COVID-19. T cells, B-cell-depleted T cells, or PBMCs supplied cDNA or gDNA.

Profiling relied on immunoSEQ multiplex PCR, and the TCRdb table lists in-frame clones only, not all of them. This table holds 150,000 or so clones, approximately 90% found once. As to this clone: Other DNA sequences in this sample translate to the same CDR3.

Enrollees, roughly 18 to 89 years old, lived in some 24 US areas. Individuals in the exposed group had encountered a COVID-19 case within 2 weeks preceding study entry. This CDR3 has 12 residues. Germline trimming cut 5 bases from V and 5 bases from J; bases unmatched to any gene: 2. Sequencing was done on a sample of PBMCs or T cells enriched from blood (not recorded which). This clonotype was sampled from a woman aged 40 to 50 who had been exposed to COVID-19. The V gene is TRBV12-3 or TRBV12-4, the J gene TRBJ1-1, with 7 nucleotides matching TRBD1. CDR3 sequence (DNA): TGTGCCAGCAGTGTCAGGGGGACTGAAGCTTTCTTT. Translating it yields CASSVRGTEAFF.